The TCR beta chain under discussion was sequenced for a study of cytomegalovirus exposure and HLA in healthy donors (dated by TCRdb to 2017 to 2019). With regard to the full study: According to an earlier analysis of around 600 of the donors, some 180 million T cells yielded 120 million or so unique TCR beta sequences and around 300 Gb of sequence data. Roughly 320 gigabases of sequencing data and tens of millions of unique TCR sequences made up an early release that covered about 640 HLA-typed donors. Of the approximately 370 genotyped donors, 70% to 90% were placed in the genetic ancestry cluster associated with self-reported Caucasian donors. The study was designed to test whether signatures of past pathogen exposure could be identified by cataloging public T cell receptors. Using immunosequencing, the study profiled T cell repertoires from 500 to 800 subjects and related those repertoires to cytomegalovirus serostatus. Besides the first cohort of approximately 670 subjects, a separate validation cohort made up of roughly 120 different subjects was used. To predict cytomegalovirus infection status, the study combined high-throughput TCR immunosequencing, statistical association of individual TCRs with disease status, and machine learning. To study patterns of TCR occurrence, a later analysis re-analyzed previously published TCR beta repertoires from around 660 donors and added high-resolution HLA genotyping. Rather than using new phenotypic data, the later analysis identified candidate immune exposures from TCR beta sequences and from how often those sequences occurred across donors. An earlier analysis of 450 to 750 of the donors used high-throughput TCR beta sequencing to judge whether each TCR beta V gene segment behaved as functional or pseudogenic. Donor age, sex, ethnicity and CMV serostatus were compiled alongside the repertoire data. Genome-wide SNP genotypes for about 65% of the 666 donors were used in a later genetic analysis, which treated that subset as a discovery cohort. Every discovery cohort repertoire had been produced on one sequencing platform. HLA typing included class I and class II loci at four-digit resolution. The number of donors typed differed by locus, with about 629-640 for A, B, C, DRB1 and DQB1, around 500 for DQA1, nearly 610 for DPA1, and some 440 for DPB1. Several DR-DQ haplotypes were treated as single units for association and clustering because of strong linkage in the cohort. Among roughly 400 genotyped donors of the cohort, an average of approximately 220,000 unique TCR beta nucleotide sequences was sequenced per donor, of which 15% to 20% were non-productive.

The cohort consisted of approximately 670 healthy bone marrow donors. All cohort members were sampled while nominally healthy, although unrecorded immune exposures were likely present. The donor tested CMV seropositive and was one of the 289 seropositive cohort members. A peripheral blood sample was collected from each donor, and TCR beta sequencing was performed on peripheral blood mononuclear cells. Genomic DNA extraction from the blood cell samples was performed with the Qiagen DNeasy Blood Extraction Kit. Library generation was performed with the immunoSEQ multiplex PCR assay. A mixture of 60 forward primers for TCR Vbeta segments and 13 reverse primers for TCR Jbeta segments was used in the multiplex PCR. Amplification of the CDR3 region of rearranged TCR beta genes was performed with a multiplex PCR assay on genomic DNA. On the Illumina HiSeq System, the amplified TCR beta libraries were sequenced as 87-base-pair reads. The authors processed their data as follows. A later analysis counted tens of millions of unique TCR beta chains across the 666 repertoires, and some 11 million of these chains were shared by at least two donors. To remove PCR and sequencing errors, raw reads were error-corrected and collapsed into unique sequences using a nearest-neighbor algorithm that merged closely related sequences. To assign V, D and J gene segments, CDR3 sequences were aligned to IMGT reference sequences. Each retained sequence needed at least a six-nucleotide match to both a V gene segment and a J gene segment. Rearrangements were classified as productive when the CDR3 lacked stop codons and remained in frame with V and J, and all other rearrangements were classified as non-productive. Following IMGT convention, CDR3 was defined as the stretch from the second conserved V-encoded cysteine up to the conserved J-encoded phenylalanine. The earlier analysis of a few hundred of the donors excluded sequences that lacked an unambiguous match to a single V gene segment. An earlier analysis of about 600 of the donors called V segments functional above 56.7% productive rearrangements and segregating when the between-donor standard deviation exceeded 5%. A statistical classification framework was built to diagnose cytomegalovirus status from the catalog of TCR beta chain sequences. V and J gene assignment, in a later analysis, came from comparing TCR nucleotide sequences with IMGT/GENE-DB human TR gene sequences. Using the TCRdist pipeline, a later analysis assigned CDR3 sequences along with most-parsimonious VDJ recombination scenarios. In a later analysis, each TCR beta chain was defined by its CDR3 amino acid sequence together with its V-gene family, and reads lacking a unique V-gene family were excluded. In a later analysis, approximately 640 highly shared, low-generation-probability nucleotide sequences were removed to address suspected cross-contamination and a sequencing artifact. For each public chain, a later analysis derived a clonal expansion index from normalized ranks of inferred template counts within each repertoire. In a later analysis, generation probabilities were computed with a VDJ recombination model fitted to out-of-frame rearrangements, and the resulting probabilities were checked against IGoR. A later analysis scored TCR-TCR, TCR-HLA and TCR-CMV co-occurrence with hypergeometric tests, applying a repertoire-size bias correction to TCR pairs. A later analysis estimated false discovery rates by permuting HLA or CMV assignments 20 times. In a later analysis, co-occurring TCRs were grouped using DBSCAN, and TCRdist sequence similarity was added for clustering within HLA-allele-positive subsets. Co-occurrence clustering excluded repertoires with fewer than 30,000 or more than 120,000 public chains, plus five with anomalous nucleotide sharing. The table comes from immuneACCESS by way of TCRdb, which keeps in-frame sequences with V and J called. Part of the clones is missing from these tables; in studies checked, under half for an unresolved V gene and the rest for unknown reasons. D and trimming come from the DNA, and the V and J calls and clone size come from that table. For this sample the table gives about 190,000 clones, of which about 69% were detected only once. About 4.4% of the sample comes from the top ten.

As to this clone: The clone's antigen remains unknown. Base qualities were left out, and no much larger clone turns up one base away.

The research as a whole found: Strong co-occurrence of HLA alleles, especially DR and DQ, made assigning TCR associations to individual alleles difficult. In a later analysis, most CMV-associated TCR beta chains were found to appear HLA-restricted, with HLA associations seemingly driven largely by CMV exposure. A later analysis found that TCR association rates varied across HLA loci, with DRB1 alleles showing the most associated TCRs and HLA-C alleles the fewest. A total of 164 TCR beta chains were listed by the study as associated with cytomegalovirus. In a later analysis, 15,000 to 20,000 TCR beta sequences were associated with specific HLA alleles at a false discovery rate of 0.05. V-gene and J-gene trimming of TCR beta chains was associated with a missense DCLRE1C variant in a later genetic analysis, and the association was replicated in an independent cohort. A cluster of highly shared sequence variants was judged likely to be a technical artifact of the sequencing pipeline. Sequencing depth was assumed to be roughly uniform across donors in the presence/absence analyses, though that assumption may not hold. Cytomegalovirus status was reported to be diagnosed by the classifier with high specificity and sensitivity in both the original and validation cohorts. Immune exposure information for the cohort was limited to CMV serostatus. A few of the identified cytomegalovirus-associated TCR beta chains were confirmed in vitro to be specific for cytomegalovirus antigens. Linkage disequilibrium might explain the correlated functional status among segregating V segments, but an unknown experimental factor could not be excluded. In a later analysis, several top co-occurrence clusters were reported to appear linked to parvovirus B19, influenza, CMV and Epstein-Barr virus. Because some donors lacked HLA typing at each locus, the association tests relied only on the typed subset. In an earlier analysis of about 600 of the donors, most TCR beta V segments appeared in productive rearrangements about 90% or about 30% of the time, broadly matching IMGT annotations. In a later analysis, HLA-associated TCR beta chains showed more clonal expansion and lower generation probabilities than non-associated chains that were equally common. Most TCR sequences were observed very rarely across donors, whereas some public TCRs were present in many individuals. A later genetic analysis reported fewer N-insertions in productive TCRs among donors in an Asian-associated ancestry cluster than the approximately 700-donor mean. A further reported finding was that TCR beta sequences accurately predicted the HLA-A and HLA-B alleles for most subjects in the first cohort. The earlier analysis of 587 of the donors excluded approximately 15 rarely observed V segments, including chromosome 9 orphons, because counts were too low. This cohort had only TCR beta chains sequenced, and the lack of alpha or paired-chain data limited which features could be detected. The authors suggested that the approach could potentially be generalized to other disease states and immunological phenotypes.

The specimen sequenced was PBMCs. The clonotype was recovered from a man aged 30-40 years in good health and CMV-seropositive.

CDR3 region: CASNLGLAGGFPNTGELFF. The DNA sequence follows: TGTGCCAGCAATTTGGGACTAGCGGGAGGTTTTCCCAACACCGGGGAGCTGTTTTTT. This sequence uses TRBV28 and TRBJ2-2, and TRBD2 matches 15 of the central bases. Trimming takes 7 bases off V and 2 bases off J; junction bases not matched to a gene: 11. The CDR3 contains 19 residues, cysteine and phenylalanine counted. The entry retains the CDR3 DNA only, 57 bases that are in frame from base 1. In the germline V gene, CDR1 corresponds to MDHEN and CDR2 to SYDVKM.